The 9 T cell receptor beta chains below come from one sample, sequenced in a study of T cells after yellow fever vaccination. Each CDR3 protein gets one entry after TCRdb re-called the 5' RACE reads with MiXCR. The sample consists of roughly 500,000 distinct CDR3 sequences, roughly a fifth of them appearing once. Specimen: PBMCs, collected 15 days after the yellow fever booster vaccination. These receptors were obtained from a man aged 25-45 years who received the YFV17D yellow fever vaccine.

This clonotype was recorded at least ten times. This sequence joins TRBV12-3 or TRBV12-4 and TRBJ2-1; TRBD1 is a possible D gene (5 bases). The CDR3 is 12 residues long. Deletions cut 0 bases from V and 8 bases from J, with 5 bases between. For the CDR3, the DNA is TGTGCCAGCAGTTTAGCAGGGGATGAGCAGTTCTTC. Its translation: CASSLAGDEQFF.

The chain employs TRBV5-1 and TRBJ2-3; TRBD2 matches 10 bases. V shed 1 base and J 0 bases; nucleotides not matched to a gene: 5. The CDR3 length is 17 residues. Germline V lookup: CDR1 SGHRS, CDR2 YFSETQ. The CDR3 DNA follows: TGCGCCAGCAGCTTGAGACTAGCGGGCTCTAGCACAGATACGCAGTATTTT. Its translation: CASSLRLAGSSTDTQYF.

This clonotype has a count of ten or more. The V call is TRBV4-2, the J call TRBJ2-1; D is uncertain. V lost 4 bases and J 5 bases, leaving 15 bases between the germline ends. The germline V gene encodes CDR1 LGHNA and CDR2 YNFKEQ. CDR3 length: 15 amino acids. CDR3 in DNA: TGTGCCAGCAGCCTCAGCGAGACTCCGGACAATGAGCAGTTCTTC. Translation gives CASSLSETPDNEQFF.

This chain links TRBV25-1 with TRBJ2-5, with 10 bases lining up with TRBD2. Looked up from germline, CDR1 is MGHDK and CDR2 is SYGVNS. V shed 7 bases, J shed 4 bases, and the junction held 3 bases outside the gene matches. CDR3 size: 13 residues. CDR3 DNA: TGTGCCAGCATGGCTAGCGGGAGAGAGACCCAGTACTTC. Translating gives CASMASGRETQYF.

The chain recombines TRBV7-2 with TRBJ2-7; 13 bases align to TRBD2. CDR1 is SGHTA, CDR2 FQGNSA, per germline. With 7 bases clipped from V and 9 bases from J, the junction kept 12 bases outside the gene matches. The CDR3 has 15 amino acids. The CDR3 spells CASTSPGLAGLGQYF. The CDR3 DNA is TGTGCCAGCACCTCGCCGGGACTAGCGGGGCTCGGGCAGTACTTC.

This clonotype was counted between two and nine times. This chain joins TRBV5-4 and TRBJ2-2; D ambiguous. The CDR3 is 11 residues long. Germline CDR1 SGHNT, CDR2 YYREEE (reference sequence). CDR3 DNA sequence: TGTGTCGGCCACCTAGGGGGGGAGCTGTTTTTT. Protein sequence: CVGHLGGELFF.

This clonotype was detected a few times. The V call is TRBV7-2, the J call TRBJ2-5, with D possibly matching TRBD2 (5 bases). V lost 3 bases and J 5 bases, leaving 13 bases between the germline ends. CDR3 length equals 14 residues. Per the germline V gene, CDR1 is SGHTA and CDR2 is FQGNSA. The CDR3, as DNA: TGTGCCAGCAGCTTCTTCGGGGAGTGGGAGACCCAGTACTTC. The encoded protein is CASSFFGEWETQYF.

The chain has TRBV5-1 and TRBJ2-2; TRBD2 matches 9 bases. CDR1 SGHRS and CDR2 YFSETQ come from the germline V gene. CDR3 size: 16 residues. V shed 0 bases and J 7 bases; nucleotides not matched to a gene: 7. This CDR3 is CASSLGTSVSLGELFF. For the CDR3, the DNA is TGCGCCAGCAGCTTGGGGACTAGCGTTTCTCTCGGGGAGCTGTTTTTT.

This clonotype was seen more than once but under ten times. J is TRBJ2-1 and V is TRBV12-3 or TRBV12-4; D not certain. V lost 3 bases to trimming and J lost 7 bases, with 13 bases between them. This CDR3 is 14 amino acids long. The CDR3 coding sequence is TGTGCCAGCAGTTTGGTGGCAAAGAATAATGAGCAGTTCTTC. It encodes CASSLVAKNNEQFF.